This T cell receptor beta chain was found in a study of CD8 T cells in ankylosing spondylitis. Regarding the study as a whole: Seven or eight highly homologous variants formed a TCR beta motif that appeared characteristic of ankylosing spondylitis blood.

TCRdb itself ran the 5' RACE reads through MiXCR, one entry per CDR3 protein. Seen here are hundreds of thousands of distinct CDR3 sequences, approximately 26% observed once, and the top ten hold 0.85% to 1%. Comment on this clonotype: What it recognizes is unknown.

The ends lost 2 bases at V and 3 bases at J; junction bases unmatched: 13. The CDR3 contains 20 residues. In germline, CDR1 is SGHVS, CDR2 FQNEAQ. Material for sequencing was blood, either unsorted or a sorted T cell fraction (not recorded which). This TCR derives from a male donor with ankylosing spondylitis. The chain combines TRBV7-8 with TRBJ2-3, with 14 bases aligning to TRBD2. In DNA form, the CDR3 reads TGTGCCAGCAGCTTACTTGTCACCCTCGGGACTAGCGGGAGTACAGATACGCAGTATTTT. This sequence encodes CASSLLVTLGTSGSTDTQYF.